This passage covers 17 T cell receptor beta chains from one sample sequenced in a study of shared clonotypes between healthy human individuals. Only in-frame clones appear in the TCRdb table, and some are missing; sequencing was by immunoSEQ multiplex PCR. This sample carries hundreds of thousands of clones, 92% of them seen once, and the ten largest clones take less than 25%. Naive CD8 isolation took CD45RO-negative cells positively selected for CCR7 and excluded terminally differentiated effector memory CD45RA+ cells. The sequenced sample was naive CD8+ T cells sorted from blood. The source of these receptors is a man aged 25-45 years in good health.

The chain combines TRBV9 with TRBJ2-3, with 7 nucleotides matching TRBD1. With V trimmed by 4 bases and J by 2 bases, 4 bases remained unmatched. Looked up from germline, CDR1 is SGDLS and CDR2 is YYNGEE. The CDR3 is 14 amino acids. The CDR3 DNA follows: TGTGCCAGCAGCCAACAGGGGATCACAGATACGCAGTATTTT. It yields the protein CASSQQGITDTQYF.

CDR3 DNA sequence: TGTGCCAGCAGTGATTTACTAGCGGGTAGAAAAACCAATGAGCAGTTCTTC. Translated, it gives CASSDLLAGRKTNEQFF. This chain uses TRBV6-1 with TRBJ2-1; 9 bases align to TRBD2. Unmatched junction bases numbered 12, after V lost 3 bases and J lost 6 bases. Per the germline V gene, CDR1 is MNHNS and CDR2 is SASEGT. This CDR3 has 17 amino acids.

This clone has a count of ten or more. The V call is TRBV5-8, the J call TRBJ2-3; D not certain. The germline V gene encodes CDR1 SGHTS and CDR2 YDEGEE. Trimming shortened V by 4 bases and J by 1 base, and 10 bases separated the two germline ends. The CDR3 consists of 14 residues. The CDR3 DNA reads as TGTGCCAGCAGCCGAACCAGTGGCACAGATACGCAGTATTTT. This encodes CASSRTSGTDTQYF.

Only a few counts were recorded for this clone. The genes are TRBV28 and TRBJ1-2; perhaps TRBD1 as D (5 bases). Germline V gene sequence: CDR1 MDHEN, CDR2 SYDVKM. V lost 5 bases, J lost 4 bases, and 14 bases lay in between. The CDR3 is 14 residues long. As DNA, the CDR3 is TGTGCCAGCAGTCCCTCGGGACCGATCTATGGCTACACCTTC. Amino acids: CASSPSGPIYGYTF.

The chain joins TRBV10-2 to TRBJ1-3; 11 bases fit TRBD1. The CDR3 spans 15 residues. The V and J ends lost 5 bases and 6 bases, in that order; junction bases with no gene match: 6. Germline V gene data show CDR1 as WSHSY and CDR2 as SAAADI. The CDR3 loop reads CASSWDRGTLNTIYF. The CDR3 DNA reads as TGCGCCAGCAGTTGGGACAGGGGGACTTTAAACACCATATATTTT.

The genes are TRBV10-2 and TRBJ2-3; TRBD2 might be the D (5 bases). The CDR3 totals 16 residues. CDR1 is WSHSY, CDR2 SAAADI, per germline. V was clipped by 0 bases and J by 0 bases, with 10 bases between them. CDR3 loop: CASSESRTASTDTQYF. In DNA, the CDR3 is TGCGCCAGCAGTGAGTCTAGGACTGCTAGCACAGATACGCAGTATTTT.

The rearrangement joins TRBV7-9 to TRBJ1-2; tentatively, D is TRBD1 (5 bases). Looked up from germline, CDR1 is SEHNR and CDR2 is FQNEAQ (reference sequence). Trimming took off 5 bases at V and 2 bases at J, with 18 bases between the two ends. The CDR3 is 16 residues long. Here the CDR3 DNA reads TGTGCCAGCAGCCCACCCCAGGGCATTCTAAACTATGGCTACACCTTC. As protein: CASSPPQGILNYGYTF. Based on the CDR3 plus reference TRBV7-9 and TRBJ1-2, the full variable domain is DTGVSQNPRHKITKRGQNVTFRCDPISEHNRLYWYRQTLGQGPEFLTYFQNEAQLEKSRLLSDRFSAERPKGSFSTLEIQRTEQGDSAMYLCASSPPQGILNYGYTFGSGTRLTVV.

The V and J genes are TRBV19 and TRBJ1-4; unclear D gene. This CDR3 has 13 amino acids. The V end lost 4 bases, the J end lost 8 bases, and 11 bases lay between the germline ends. Germline loops: CDR1 LNHDA, CDR2 SQIVND (reference sequence). The CDR3 bases are TGTGCCAGTAGTAGTTCGCTTTCCGAAAAACTGTTTTTT. This sequence encodes CASSSSLSEKLFF.

This clone was seen a single time. The V and J genes are TRBV19 and TRBJ2-4, with TRBD2 matching 7 bases. CDR3 length equals 16 residues. Germline lookup yields CDR1 LNHDA and CDR2 SQIVND (reference sequence). The V and J ends lost 1 base and 3 bases, in that order; junction bases with no gene match: 6. CDR3 protein: CASSIGIRDYKNIQYF. The CDR3 DNA reads TGTGCCAGTAGTATAGGAATTCGGGACTACAAAAACATTCAGTACTTC.

The rearrangement joins TRBV27 to TRBJ2-3; tentatively, D is TRBD2 (5 bases). Germline V gene sequence: CDR1 MNHEY, CDR2 SMNVEV (reference sequence). The V gene lost 5 bases and the J gene lost 1 base, with 19 bases spanning the gap. The CDR3 is 17 amino acids. CDR3: CASSPSRHMRGTDTQYF. The CDR3 DNA sequence: TGTGCCAGCAGTCCGTCGAGACATATGAGGGGCACAGATACGCAGTATTTT.

Of note for this clone: Other DNA variants within this sample encode the same CDR3. The chain recombines TRBV5-1 with TRBJ2-7, with 7 bases lining up with TRBD1. With 4 bases clipped from V and 1 base from J, the junction kept 2 bases outside the gene matches. Germline CDR1 and CDR2: SGHRS and YFSETQ. The CDR3 runs to 13 residues. Written as DNA, the CDR3 is TGCGCCAGCAGCCTGGGACAGTCCTACGAGCAGTACTTC. Its translation: CASSLGQSYEQYF.

The chain joins TRBV27 to TRBJ2-7; D gene ambiguous. Germline CDR1 MNHEY, CDR2 SMNVEV (reference sequence). The CDR3 sequence is 16 residues long. V was clipped by 0 bases and J by 1 base, with 13 bases between them. The CDR3 coding sequence is TGTGCCAGCAGTTTATCGTCTGGTAAGCTTTCCTACGAGCAGTACTTC. Translation: CASSLSSGKLSYEQYF.

The chain couples TRBV20-1 to TRBJ2-7; D unresolved. The CDR3 runs 11 residues. CDR1 is DFQATT, CDR2 SNEGSKA, per germline (reference sequence). The CDR3, as DNA: TGCAGCGTTATTGACCCCTACGAGCAGTACTTC. Amino acid sequence: CSVIDPYEQYF.

This chain connects TRBV5-6 to TRBJ2-3, with D perhaps TRBD1 (5 bases). From germline, CDR1 is SGHDT and CDR2 YYEEEE. Trimming took 0 bases from V and 1 from J, leaving 18 bases between them. The CDR3 covers 18 residues. The CDR3 DNA reads as TGTGCCAGCAGCTTGGTAGGGCAGGGAACTTTTGGCACAGATACGCAGTATTTT. The encoded protein is CASSLVGQGTFGTDTQYF.

This clone was detected only once. V is TRBV27 and J is TRBJ2-1; tentatively, D is TRBD2 (5 bases). The length of the CDR3 is 15 residues. CDR1 is MNHEY and CDR2 is SMNVEV in the germline V gene (reference sequence). With 6 bases removed from V and 8 bases from J, the gap between germline ends came to 20 bases. CDR3 in DNA: TGTGCCAGCAGGGTATTTGGAGGCCCGATAGATGAGCAGTTCTTC. Its translation: CASRVFGGPIDEQFF.

The chain recombines TRBV7-6 with TRBJ1-4; D gene uncertain. The CDR3 is 13 residues long. V lost 5 bases to trimming and J lost 5 bases, with 9 bases between them. Per germline, CDR1 SGHVS and CDR2 FNYEAQ. CDR3 nucleotides: TGTGCCAGCAGCGAAAAGGCAAATGAAAAACTGTTTTTT. Translation: CASSEKANEKLFF.

The chain couples TRBV19 to TRBJ2-1, with unresolved D. Per the germline V gene, CDR1 is LNHDA and CDR2 is SQIVND (reference sequence). V gave up 3 bases and J gave up 3 bases, with 6 bases separating them. The CDR3 loop spans 13 amino acids. CDR3 bases: TGTGCCAGTAGTATCACTGACTACAATGAGCAGTTCTTC. Protein sequence: CASSITDYNEQFF.